One and the same sample provided the 31 T cell receptor beta chains below, sequenced in a study of STAT3 mutations in large granular lymphocyte leukemia. Study-wide results and caveats: Every T-LGLL patient had at least one immunodominant TCRbeta clonotype.

Measured with immunoSEQ multiplex PCR; TCRdb has only the in-frame clones, and not every one. The data contain roughly 10,000 clones, 87% of them singletons. Their antigens are not known. Sequenced: peripheral blood mononuclear cells. The receptors originated from a man in his 60s with T-cell large granular lymphocyte leukemia. Some clones in this sample may be carry-over from other donors' samples.

This clone was seen only a few times. The chain recombines TRBV5-4 with TRBJ1-2; no clear D gene. Trimming shortened V by 4 bases and J by 2 bases, and 15 bases separated the two germline ends. There are 15 residues in the CDR3. In germline, CDR1 is SGHNT, CDR2 YYREEE (reference sequence). CDR3 coding DNA: TGTGCCAGCAGCGAAGGACTTTATAACAACTATGGCTACACCTTC. Translation: CASSEGLYNNYGYTF.

This clone was counted a few times. V and J are TRBV7-9 and TRBJ2-1; no clear D gene. The germline V gene has CDR1 SEHNR and CDR2 FQNEAQ (reference sequence). The V and J ends lost 1 base and 8 bases respectively, with 15 bases between them. CDR3 length: 15 amino acids. For the CDR3, the DNA is TGTGCCAGCAGCTTAGTCGACCGGGTTGGCTATGAGCAGTTCTTC. It encodes CASSLVDRVGYEQFF. The complete variable domain, with remaining parts taken from reference TRBV7-9 and TRBJ2-1, reads DTGVSQNPRHKITKRGQNVTFRCDPISEHNRLYWYRQTLGQGPEFLTYFQNEAQLEKSRLLSDRFSAERPKGSFSTLEIQRTEQGDSAMYLCASSLVDRVGYEQFFGPGTRLTVL.

The genes are TRBV28 and TRBJ2-7; 7 nucleotides align to TRBD1. V dropped 5 bases and J dropped 1; count of bases not matched to a gene: 8. CDR1 MDHEN and CDR2 SYDVKM come from the germline V gene. This CDR3 has 15 amino acids. CDR3 protein: CASSTPGTESYEQYF. The CDR3 coding sequence is TGTGCCAGCAGTACTCCCGGGACAGAATCCTACGAGCAGTACTTC.

This clone is a singleton in its sample. CDR3 in DNA: TGCGCCAGCAGCCAAGATCGGCTCCAGGGAAGCGAAAAACTGTTTTTT. Translating it yields CASSQDRLQGSEKLFF. This sequence joins TRBV4-3 and TRBJ1-4; possible D gene TRBD1, 5 bases. Germline V gene sequence: CDR1 LGHNA, CDR2 YSLEER. V was clipped by 0 bases and J by 8 bases, with 16 bases between them. The CDR3 is made up of 16 amino acids.

This chain connects TRBV9 to TRBJ1-4; 8 bases map to TRBD1. V dropped 0 bases and J dropped 7; count of bases not matched to a gene: 5. This CDR3 has 15 residues. Germline CDR1 reads SGDLS; CDR2 reads YYNGEE. The DNA of the CDR3 is TGTGCCAGCAGCGTAGATGGACAGGGAGGTGAAAAACTGTTTTTT. Its translation: CASSVDGQGGEKLFF.

This chain links TRBV6-5 with TRBJ2-4; TRBD1 might be the D (5 bases). Trimming took off 6 bases at V and 6 bases at J, with 18 bases between the two ends. In germline, CDR1 is MNHEY, CDR2 SVGAGI. This CDR3 is 15 amino acids long. The CDR3 spells CASSRTKSGGNIQYF. The CDR3 DNA follows: TGTGCCAGCAGCAGGACAAAGTCGGGTGGAAACATTCAGTACTTC.

The V call is TRBV29-1, the J call TRBJ1-2; 11 bases align to TRBD1. After removal of 4 bases from V and 7 bases from J, the junction contained 8 bases not matched to a gene. Germline CDR1 and CDR2: SQVTM and ANQGSEA. The CDR3 extends over 14 amino acids. Here the CDR3 reads CSVADGQGASGYTF. The CDR3 DNA sequence: TGCAGCGTTGCTGATGGACAGGGGGCAAGTGGCTACACCTTC. The full variable domain, in which reference TRBV29-1 and TRBJ1-2 provide the parts outside the CDR3, is SAVISQKPSRDICQRGTSLTIQCQVDSQVTMMFWYRQQPGQSLTLIATANQGSEATYESGFVIDKFPISRPNLTFSTLTVSNMSPEDSSIYLCSVADGQGASGYTFGSGTRLTVV.

The chain joins TRBV6-5 to TRBJ1-3; weak D call: TRBD1 (5 bases). Trimming cost V 8 bases and J 0 bases, with 11 bases left between them. Germline CDR1 and CDR2: MNHEY and SVGAGI. This CDR3 contains 14 residues. CDR3 in DNA: TGTGCCAGCCAACAGACAGCCTCTGGAAACACCATATATTTT. Translating gives CASQQTASGNTIYF.

The rearrangement joins TRBV5-1 to TRBJ2-5; the D gene is possibly TRBD2 (5 bases). Germline V gives CDR1 SGHRS, CDR2 YFSETQ. The CDR3 is 13 residues long. V lost 4 bases and J 3 bases, leaving 10 bases between the germline ends. CDR3 sequence reads: CASSLIGKETQYF. Written as DNA, the CDR3 is TGCGCCAGCAGCCTCATCGGGAAAGAGACCCAGTACTTC. Complete variable domain (other parts from reference TRBV5-1 and TRBJ2-5): KAGVTQTPRYLIKTRGQQVTLSCSPISGHRSVSWYQQTPGQGLQFLFEYFSETQRNKGNFPGRFSGRQFSNSRSEMNVSTLELGDSALYLCASSLIGKETQYFGPGTRLLVL.

The V and J genes are TRBV30 and TRBJ2-7; D might be TRBD2 (6 bases). CDR1 GTSNPN and CDR2 SVGIG come from the germline V gene (reference sequence). The V end was cut by 0 bases, the J end by 9 bases, with 12 bases between. There are 12 residues in the CDR3. CDR3 DNA: TGTGCCTGGAGTGTACGGCAGGGAGGGCAGTACTTC. It specifies CAWSVRQGGQYF.

The chain joins TRBV7-9 to TRBJ2-7, with 15 bases identical to TRBD2. The germline CDR1 and CDR2 sequences are SEHNR and FQNEAQ (reference sequence). With 5 bases clipped from V and 7 bases from J, the junction kept 6 bases outside the gene matches. The CDR3 has 15 amino acids. The CDR3 DNA is TGTGCCAGCAGCAAAGGACTAGCGGGAGGGCCTGAGCAGTACTTC. Amino acid sequence: CASSKGLAGGPEQYF.

The chain recombines TRBV14 with TRBJ2-7; 13 bases agree with TRBD2. Per germline, CDR1 SGHDN and CDR2 FVKESK. V was clipped by 0 bases and J by 6 bases; unmatched bases: 8. The CDR3 is made up of 17 amino acids. The CDR3 bases are TGTGCCAGCAGCCAAGATCAAGAGTGGACTAGCGGGGGCGAGCAGTACTTC. Encoded protein: CASSQDQEWTSGGEQYF.

The rearrangement links TRBV7-2 to TRBJ2-7, with D maybe TRBD1 (6 bases). Trimming removed 1 base from V and 1 base from J, with 11 bases in between. The CDR3 is made up of 15 amino acids. Germline CDR1 is SGHTA and CDR2 is FQGNSA. The CDR3 reads CASSLVVQGSYEQYF. CDR3 DNA: TGTGCCAGCAGCTTAGTGGTCCAGGGGTCCTACGAGCAGTACTTC.

V gene TRBV6-6 combines with J gene TRBJ1-1; D is undetermined. CDR3 size: 13 residues. V was shortened by 5 bases and J by 1 base, with 8 bases between the two germline ends. CDR1 MNHNY and CDR2 SVGAGI come from the germline V gene (reference sequence). The CDR3 protein is CASSMQANTEAFF. The CDR3 region has the DNA TGTGCCAGCAGTATGCAGGCGAACACTGAAGCTTTCTTT.

The chain links TRBV9 to TRBJ2-2; D not resolved. The germline V gene encodes CDR1 SGDLS and CDR2 YYNGEE. CDR3 length: 15 residues. V was clipped by 4 bases and J by 8 bases, with 18 bases between them. CDR3 sequence (DNA): TGTGCCAGCAGCCCGAGGATTGGGGATTCGGGGGAGCTGTTTTTT. This codes for CASSPRIGDSGELFF.

The chain joins TRBV5-1 to TRBJ1-2; D gene uncertain. In germline, CDR1 is SGHRS, CDR2 YFSETQ. Between the trimmed V and J ends, which lost 4 bases and 5 bases, there was a span of 12 bases. This CDR3 spans 13 amino acids. In DNA, the CDR3 is TGCGCCAGCAGCCCCCTTCCGGGATATGGCTACACCTTC. Its protein product is CASSPLPGYGYTF.

This clone was observed a handful of times. The gene calls are TRBV21-1 and TRBJ1-3; TRBD1 reflects the table's D call only, with no check against the DNA. TRBV21-1 is classified as a pseudogene. This CDR3 has 15 amino acids. The CDR3 bases are TGTGCCAGCAGTTTCTGTAGGGGAAACGGAAACACCATATATTTT. Protein sequence: CASSFCRGNGNTIYF.

This clone was counted once. V gene TRBV7-2 combines with J gene TRBJ2-7, with D tentatively TRBD1 (6 bases). Per germline, CDR1 SGHTA and CDR2 FQGNSA. V lost 5 bases, J lost 6 bases, and 14 bases lay in between. This CDR3 spans 13 amino acids. For the CDR3, the DNA is TGTGCCAGCAGCCTGTACAGGGACGGCGAGCAGTACTTC. Translating it yields CASSLYRDGEQYF.

This sequence joins TRBV6-4 and TRBJ1-5, with 7 bases matching TRBD1. CDR3 length: 13 amino acids. V dropped 3 bases and J dropped 5; count of bases not matched to a gene: 1. Germline V gives CDR1 MRHNA, CDR2 SNTAGT. The CDR3 DNA is TGTGCCAGCAGTGAGCAGGGGGATCAGCCCCAGCATTTT. Amino acid sequence: CASSEQGDQPQHF.

The DNA of the CDR3 is TGTGCCACGACCCCGGGCCTCGCCCTATCCTACAATGAGCAGTTCTTC. It specifies CATTPGLALSYNEQFF. The chain employs TRBV25-1 and TRBJ2-1; D gene unclear. Trimming pared 10 bases from V and 1 base from J, leaving 20 bases between. The CDR3 spans 16 residues. Germline V gene data show CDR1 as MGHDK and CDR2 as SYGVNS.

The chain links TRBV27 to TRBJ2-2, with D possibly being TRBD1 (7 bases). The CDR3 contains 18 residues. V lost 2 bases, J lost 6 bases, and 22 bases lay in between. The germline gives CDR1 MNHEY, CDR2 SMNVEV (reference sequence). Here the CDR3 reads CASSLTGQRGVIAGELFF. The DNA of the CDR3 is TGTGCCAGCAGTTTAACGGGACAGAGGGGGGTTATCGCCGGGGAGCTGTTTTTT.

V usage is TRBV10-3 and J usage is TRBJ1-5; D uncertain. CDR1 ENHRY and CDR2 SYGVKD come from the germline V gene. The CDR3 consists of 13 residues. The CDR3 DNA reads TGTGCTATCCGTCGGGATAGCAATCAGCCCCAGCATTTT. Its protein product is CAIRRDSNQPQHF.

The rearrangement uses TRBV5-1 and TRBJ1-1, with a possible D match to TRBD1 (5 bases). Germline V gene sequence: CDR1 SGHRS, CDR2 YFSETQ. The CDR3 has 15 amino acids. V was shortened by 3 bases and J by 0 bases, with 12 bases between the two germline ends. In nucleotides, the CDR3 is TGCGCCAGCAGCTCGGGGACCTCTATGAACACTGAAGCTTTCTTT. Residues: CASSSGTSMNTEAFF.

The chain recombines TRBV5-6 with TRBJ1-2; no clear D. The CDR3 has 14 amino acids. Trimming stripped 1 base from V and 2 bases from J, with 9 bases between. CDR1 is SGHDT and CDR2 is YYEEEE in the germline V gene. The CDR3 loop is CASSLRAENYGYTF. The CDR3 nucleotides read TGTGCCAGCAGCTTGAGGGCCGAGAACTATGGCTACACCTTC.

The chain links TRBV6-1 to TRBJ1-5; 7 positions match TRBD1. With V trimmed by 3 bases and J by 6 bases, 8 bases remained unmatched. CDR3 length: 15 amino acids. Germline loops: CDR1 MNHNS, CDR2 SASEGT. The CDR3 region is CASSEVGGGGQPQHF. The CDR3 nucleotides are TGTGCCAGCAGTGAGGTTGGAGGGGGCGGTCAGCCCCAGCATTTT.

The gene calls are TRBV7-9 and TRBJ2-7, with D unclear. V shed 2 bases and J shed 7 bases, with 15 bases lying between them. CDR3 length: 14 amino acids. The germline V gene has CDR1 SEHNR and CDR2 FQNEAQ (reference sequence). DNA of the CDR3: TGTGCCAGCAGCTTAAATTCCAACGGTCGGGAGCAGTACTTC. Translating gives CASSLNSNGREQYF.

This clone was observed a handful of times. The rearrangement links TRBV29-1 to TRBJ2-7; 10 bases map to TRBD1. The CDR3 runs to 13 residues. Germline V gene data show CDR1 as SQVTM and CDR2 as ANQGSEA. After removal of 6 bases from V and 5 bases from J, the junction contained 7 bases not matched to a gene. In DNA, the CDR3 is TGCAGCGTGGGACAGGGGCGGAAAAACGAGCAGTACTTC. Encoded protein: CSVGQGRKNEQYF.

The V call is TRBV6-6, the J call TRBJ2-7; D may be TRBD1 (5 bases). CDR1 is MNHNY and CDR2 is SVGAGI in the germline V gene (reference sequence). V lost 5 bases, J lost 6 bases, and 11 bases lay in between. The length of the CDR3 is 12 residues. CDR3 sequence: CASSRARGEQYF. CDR3 DNA sequence: TGTGCCAGCAGTCGAGCTAGGGGCGAGCAGTACTTC.

The CDR3 sequence: CASSSPREGQFF. Written as DNA, the CDR3 is TGTGCCAGCAGTTCCCCACGGGAGGGGCAGTTCTTC. V and J are TRBV28 and TRBJ2-1; TRBD2 aligns across 8 bases. Germline assignment: CDR1 MDHEN and CDR2 SYDVKM. V lost 4 bases and J lost 12; bases outside the gene matches: 5. The CDR3 runs 12 residues.

This rearrangement joins TRBV10-1 to TRBJ2-3; possibly TRBD1 or TRBD2 for D (5 bases each). The germline gives CDR1 WNHNN, CDR2 SYGVQD (reference sequence). The CDR3 totals 14 residues. Trimming pared 5 bases from V and 5 bases from J, leaving 14 bases between. This chain's CDR3 is CASSSGTFEDTQYF. The CDR3, as DNA: TGCGCCAGCAGTTCTGGGACCTTTGAAGATACGCAGTATTTT.

The chain couples TRBV23-1 to TRBJ2-2, with D hard to call. TRBV23-1 is reported as an ORF; its role is uncertain. Trimming took off 4 bases at V and 7 bases at J, with 13 bases between the two ends. The CDR3 has 14 residues. The CDR3 nucleotides read TGCGCCAGCAGTCTGATGGTGGAGAGCGGGGAGCTGTTTTTT. Protein: CASSLMVESGELFF.